This entry describes one TCR beta chain. Its binding antigen is unknown. The sample holds no much larger clone one base away, and base qualities are not on file. This entry comes from a study of neoadjuvant nivolumab and ipilimumab in lung cancer (TCRdb year 2020). Concerning the study at large: In the NEOSTAR trial, nivolumab was administered intravenously at 3 mg/kg on days 1, 15 and 29, and the combination arm also received ipilimumab 1 mg/kg on day 1 only. TCR repertoires were compared between pretherapy (baseline) peripheral blood and tumors resected at surgery after neoadjuvant immune checkpoint blockade. Matched pretherapy and resected tumor pairs were analyzed for seven patients: four treated with nivolumab and three with nivolumab plus ipilimumab. The major pathologic response (MPR) rate in the intention-to-treat population in each study arm was designated as the primary trial endpoint. A total of roughly 45 patients with operable NSCLC were treated in the trial, with roughly 23 randomized to nivolumab monotherapy and 21 randomized to nivolumab plus ipilimumab.

CDR3 length: 16 amino acids, cysteine to phenylalanine. The retained sequence is limited to the CDR3, 48 bases, with the frame set at the first base. Looking up the germline V gene yields CDR1 SGHRS and CDR2 YFSETQ. The junction shows trimming of 3 bases on V and 0 bases on J, plus 10 bases between the germline ends. In the paper's terms, the time point label means: pretherapy, before neoadjuvant immune checkpoint inhibitors. The samples were taken from NEOSTAR, a phase 2 randomized trial in operable NSCLC that tested neoadjuvant nivolumab or nivolumab plus ipilimumab, followed by surgery. The library was made by the immunoSEQ multiplex PCR assay. The original methods were these. Richness and clonality were used to summarize the repertoires, and clones that significantly expanded or contracted between pre- and post-therapy samples were identified. This immuneACCESS table, as held by TCRdb, lists in-frame sequences with V and J called but not all clones. Of the missing ones, under half trace to an unresolved V gene in checked studies; the others have no known cause. The V and J calls and the clone size are those of that table, but D and trimming were determined from the DNA. The sample table holds roughly 20,000 clones, of which around 87% were seen once. 2.1% of the sample rests with the top ten.

Overall study results and their limits: TCR richness and clonality were greater in resected tumors than in tumor-adjacent uninvolved lung, and increases were seen in more dual-therapy-treated tumors. A small number of samples was subjected to TCR sequencing. TCR richness in pretherapy blood showed a positive correlation with richness in tumors resected after neoadjuvant therapy (Spearman R ≈ 0.8). From pretherapy to surgery, tumor T-cell richness and clonality increased in three of three dual-therapy tumors but in only two of four nivolumab-treated tumors. No significant correlation was found between TCR clonality and pathologic tumor regression, and only one major-pathologic-response sample was available for the clonality analysis.

The sample here was peripheral blood, taken before neoadjuvant nivolumab, alone or with ipilimumab. The chain was built from TRBV5-1 and TRBJ2-6; TRBD1 is possibly the D segment (5 matching bases). This TCR was sampled from an adult with non-small cell lung cancer. The bases read TGCGCCAGCAGCTGGGGCCAAAACTCTGGGGCCAACGTCCTGACTTTC. This translates into CASSWGQNSGANVLTF.